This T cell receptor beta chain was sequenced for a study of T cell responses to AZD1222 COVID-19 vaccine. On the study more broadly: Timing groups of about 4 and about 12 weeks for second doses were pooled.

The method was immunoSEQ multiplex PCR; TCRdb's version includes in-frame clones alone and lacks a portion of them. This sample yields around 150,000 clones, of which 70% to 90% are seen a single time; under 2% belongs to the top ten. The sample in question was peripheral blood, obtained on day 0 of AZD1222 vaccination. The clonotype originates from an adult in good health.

The CDR3 spells CSVLTGWGEKLFF. The CDR3 DNA reads as TGCAGCGTTTTGACAGGGTGGGGTGAAAAACTGTTTTTT. The rearrangement joins TRBV29-1 to TRBJ1-4, with TRBD1 matching over 7 bases. Germline V lookup: CDR1 SQVTM, CDR2 ANQGSEA. The CDR3 runs 13 residues. The V and J ends lost 5 bases and 7 bases, in that order; junction bases with no gene match: 7. Looking up the rest from reference TRBV29-1 and TRBJ1-4 gives the full variable domain: SAVISQKPSRDICQRGTSLTIQCQVDSQVTMMFWYRQQPGQSLTLIATANQGSEATYESGFVIDKFPISRPNLTFSTLTVSNMSPEDSSIYLCSVLTGWGEKLFFGSGTQLSVL.